The clone carrying this T cell receptor (beta chain) occurred a few times. Trimming pared 6 bases from V and 2 bases from J, leaving 20 bases between. In germline, CDR1 is MNHNS, CDR2 SASEGT. This CDR3 spans 17 amino acids. The sample is drawn from a study of early T cells in non-severe SARS-CoV-2 infection. Unique molecular identifiers were attached to individual cDNA molecules. In TCRdb, the 5' RACE reads were re-called with MiXCR into one record per CDR3 protein. The repertoire holds 50,000 to 85,000 distinct CDR3 sequences, with 9.1% as singletons. This chain uses TRBV6-1 with TRBJ2-1, with D perhaps TRBD1 or TRBD2 (5 bases each). What was sequenced was whole blood. The receptor comes from an adult who was a healthcare worker with PCR-confirmed SARS-CoV-2 infection or an uninfected control (not recorded which). CDR3 in amino acids: CASRKGRLTATYNEQFF. Here the CDR3 DNA reads TGTGCCAGCAGGAAGGGACGGTTGACGGCTACCTACAATGAGCAGTTCTTC.